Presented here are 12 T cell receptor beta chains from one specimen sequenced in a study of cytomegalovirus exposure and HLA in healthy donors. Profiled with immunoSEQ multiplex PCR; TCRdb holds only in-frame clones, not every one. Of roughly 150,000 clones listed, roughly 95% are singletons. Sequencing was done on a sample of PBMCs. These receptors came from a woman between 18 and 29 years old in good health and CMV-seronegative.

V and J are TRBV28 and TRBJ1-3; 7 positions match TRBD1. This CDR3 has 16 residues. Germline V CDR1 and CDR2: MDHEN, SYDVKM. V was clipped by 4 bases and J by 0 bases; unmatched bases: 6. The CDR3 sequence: CASSSPKGASGNTIYF. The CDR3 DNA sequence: TGTGCCAGCAGTTCTCCAAAGGGGGCCTCTGGAAACACCATATATTTT.

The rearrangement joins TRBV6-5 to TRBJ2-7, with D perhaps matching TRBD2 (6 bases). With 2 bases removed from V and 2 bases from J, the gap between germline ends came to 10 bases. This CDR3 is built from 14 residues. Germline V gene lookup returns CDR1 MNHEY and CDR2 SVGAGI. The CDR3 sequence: CASSYRRTTYEQYF. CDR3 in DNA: TGTGCCAGCAGTTACCGGAGGACTACCTACGAGCAGTACTTC.

The CDR3 DNA sequence: TGTGCCAGCAGGCCCCTGGACAGGTTCTACGAGCAGTACTTC. Its protein product is CASRPLDRFYEQYF. The chain uses TRBV6-1 and TRBJ2-7; TRBD1 matches 7 bases. The germline V gene has CDR1 MNHNS and CDR2 SASEGT. V shed 6 bases, J shed 3 bases, and the junction held 8 bases outside the gene matches. This CDR3 has 14 amino acids.

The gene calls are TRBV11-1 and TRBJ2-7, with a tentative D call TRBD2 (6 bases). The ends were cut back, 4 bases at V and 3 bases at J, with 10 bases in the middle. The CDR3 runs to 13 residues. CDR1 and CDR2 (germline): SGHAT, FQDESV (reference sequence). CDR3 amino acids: CASSSGGFYEQYF. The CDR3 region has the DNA TGTGCCAGCAGCTCAGGAGGGTTCTACGAGCAGTACTTC.

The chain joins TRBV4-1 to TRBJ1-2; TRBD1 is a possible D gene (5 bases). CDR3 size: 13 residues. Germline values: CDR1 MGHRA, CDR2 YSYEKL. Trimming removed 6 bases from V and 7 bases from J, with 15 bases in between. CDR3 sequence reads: CASRQPGGAGYTF. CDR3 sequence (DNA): TGCGCCAGCAGACAACCGGGAGGGGCTGGCTACACCTTC.

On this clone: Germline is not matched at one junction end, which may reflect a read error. The CDR3: CSASEMGQAPF. CDR3 DNA sequence: TGCAGTGCTAGCGAGATGGGACAGGCCCCATTC. V usage is TRBV20-1 and J usage is TRBJ1-2, with 8 bases aligning to TRBD1. The CDR3 sequence is 11 residues long. Germline assignment: CDR1 DFQATT and CDR2 SNEGSKA (reference sequence).

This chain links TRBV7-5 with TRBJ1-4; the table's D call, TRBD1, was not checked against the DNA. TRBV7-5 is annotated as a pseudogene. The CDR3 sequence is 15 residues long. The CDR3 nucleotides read TGTGCCAGAAGCTTAGTCAGGGAATATAATGAAAAACTGTTTTTT. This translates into CARSLVREYNEKLFF.

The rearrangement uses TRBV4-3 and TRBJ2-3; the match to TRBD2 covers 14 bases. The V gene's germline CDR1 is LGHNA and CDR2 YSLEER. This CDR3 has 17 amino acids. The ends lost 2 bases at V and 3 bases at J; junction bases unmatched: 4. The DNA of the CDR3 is TGCGCCAGCAGCCAAAGACTAGCGGGGGGGCTTACAGATACGCAGTATTTT. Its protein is CASSQRLAGGLTDTQYF.

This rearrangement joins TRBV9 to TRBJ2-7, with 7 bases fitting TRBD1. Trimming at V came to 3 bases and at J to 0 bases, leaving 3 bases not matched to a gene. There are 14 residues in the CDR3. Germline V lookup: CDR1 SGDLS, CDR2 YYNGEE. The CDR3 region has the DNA TGTGCCAGCAGCGGGGGACAGAGCTCCTACGAGCAGTACTTC. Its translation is CASSGGQSSYEQYF. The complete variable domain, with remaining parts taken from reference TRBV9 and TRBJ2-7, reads DSGVTQTPKHLITATGQRVTLRCSPRSGDLSVYWYQQSLDQGLQFLIQYYNGEERAKGNILERFSAQQFPDLHSELNLSSLELGDSALYFCASSGGQSSYEQYFGPGTRLTVT.

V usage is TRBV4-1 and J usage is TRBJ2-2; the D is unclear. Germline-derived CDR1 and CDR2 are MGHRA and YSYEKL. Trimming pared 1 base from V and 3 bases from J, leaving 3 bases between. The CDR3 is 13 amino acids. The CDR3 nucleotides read TGCGCCAGCAGCCAAGCATACACCGGGGAGCTGTTTTTT. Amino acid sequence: CASSQAYTGELFF.

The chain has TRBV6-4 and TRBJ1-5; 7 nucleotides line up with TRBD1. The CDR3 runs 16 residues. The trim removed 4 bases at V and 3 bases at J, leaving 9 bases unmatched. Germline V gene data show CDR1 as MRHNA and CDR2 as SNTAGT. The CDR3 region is CASSGSPGQYNQPQHF. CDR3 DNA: TGTGCCAGCAGTGGTTCTCCGGGACAGTACAATCAGCCCCAGCATTTT.

The CDR3 loop is CASSYSRDTGELFF. CDR3 bases: TGTGCCAGCAGTTACAGCAGGGACACCGGGGAGCTGTTTTTT. The chain carries TRBV6-5 and TRBJ2-2; TRBD1 might be the D (5 bases). The V end lost 2 bases, the J end lost 3 bases, and 7 bases lay between the germline ends. The V gene's germline CDR1 is MNHEY and CDR2 SVGAGI. The CDR3 totals 14 residues.